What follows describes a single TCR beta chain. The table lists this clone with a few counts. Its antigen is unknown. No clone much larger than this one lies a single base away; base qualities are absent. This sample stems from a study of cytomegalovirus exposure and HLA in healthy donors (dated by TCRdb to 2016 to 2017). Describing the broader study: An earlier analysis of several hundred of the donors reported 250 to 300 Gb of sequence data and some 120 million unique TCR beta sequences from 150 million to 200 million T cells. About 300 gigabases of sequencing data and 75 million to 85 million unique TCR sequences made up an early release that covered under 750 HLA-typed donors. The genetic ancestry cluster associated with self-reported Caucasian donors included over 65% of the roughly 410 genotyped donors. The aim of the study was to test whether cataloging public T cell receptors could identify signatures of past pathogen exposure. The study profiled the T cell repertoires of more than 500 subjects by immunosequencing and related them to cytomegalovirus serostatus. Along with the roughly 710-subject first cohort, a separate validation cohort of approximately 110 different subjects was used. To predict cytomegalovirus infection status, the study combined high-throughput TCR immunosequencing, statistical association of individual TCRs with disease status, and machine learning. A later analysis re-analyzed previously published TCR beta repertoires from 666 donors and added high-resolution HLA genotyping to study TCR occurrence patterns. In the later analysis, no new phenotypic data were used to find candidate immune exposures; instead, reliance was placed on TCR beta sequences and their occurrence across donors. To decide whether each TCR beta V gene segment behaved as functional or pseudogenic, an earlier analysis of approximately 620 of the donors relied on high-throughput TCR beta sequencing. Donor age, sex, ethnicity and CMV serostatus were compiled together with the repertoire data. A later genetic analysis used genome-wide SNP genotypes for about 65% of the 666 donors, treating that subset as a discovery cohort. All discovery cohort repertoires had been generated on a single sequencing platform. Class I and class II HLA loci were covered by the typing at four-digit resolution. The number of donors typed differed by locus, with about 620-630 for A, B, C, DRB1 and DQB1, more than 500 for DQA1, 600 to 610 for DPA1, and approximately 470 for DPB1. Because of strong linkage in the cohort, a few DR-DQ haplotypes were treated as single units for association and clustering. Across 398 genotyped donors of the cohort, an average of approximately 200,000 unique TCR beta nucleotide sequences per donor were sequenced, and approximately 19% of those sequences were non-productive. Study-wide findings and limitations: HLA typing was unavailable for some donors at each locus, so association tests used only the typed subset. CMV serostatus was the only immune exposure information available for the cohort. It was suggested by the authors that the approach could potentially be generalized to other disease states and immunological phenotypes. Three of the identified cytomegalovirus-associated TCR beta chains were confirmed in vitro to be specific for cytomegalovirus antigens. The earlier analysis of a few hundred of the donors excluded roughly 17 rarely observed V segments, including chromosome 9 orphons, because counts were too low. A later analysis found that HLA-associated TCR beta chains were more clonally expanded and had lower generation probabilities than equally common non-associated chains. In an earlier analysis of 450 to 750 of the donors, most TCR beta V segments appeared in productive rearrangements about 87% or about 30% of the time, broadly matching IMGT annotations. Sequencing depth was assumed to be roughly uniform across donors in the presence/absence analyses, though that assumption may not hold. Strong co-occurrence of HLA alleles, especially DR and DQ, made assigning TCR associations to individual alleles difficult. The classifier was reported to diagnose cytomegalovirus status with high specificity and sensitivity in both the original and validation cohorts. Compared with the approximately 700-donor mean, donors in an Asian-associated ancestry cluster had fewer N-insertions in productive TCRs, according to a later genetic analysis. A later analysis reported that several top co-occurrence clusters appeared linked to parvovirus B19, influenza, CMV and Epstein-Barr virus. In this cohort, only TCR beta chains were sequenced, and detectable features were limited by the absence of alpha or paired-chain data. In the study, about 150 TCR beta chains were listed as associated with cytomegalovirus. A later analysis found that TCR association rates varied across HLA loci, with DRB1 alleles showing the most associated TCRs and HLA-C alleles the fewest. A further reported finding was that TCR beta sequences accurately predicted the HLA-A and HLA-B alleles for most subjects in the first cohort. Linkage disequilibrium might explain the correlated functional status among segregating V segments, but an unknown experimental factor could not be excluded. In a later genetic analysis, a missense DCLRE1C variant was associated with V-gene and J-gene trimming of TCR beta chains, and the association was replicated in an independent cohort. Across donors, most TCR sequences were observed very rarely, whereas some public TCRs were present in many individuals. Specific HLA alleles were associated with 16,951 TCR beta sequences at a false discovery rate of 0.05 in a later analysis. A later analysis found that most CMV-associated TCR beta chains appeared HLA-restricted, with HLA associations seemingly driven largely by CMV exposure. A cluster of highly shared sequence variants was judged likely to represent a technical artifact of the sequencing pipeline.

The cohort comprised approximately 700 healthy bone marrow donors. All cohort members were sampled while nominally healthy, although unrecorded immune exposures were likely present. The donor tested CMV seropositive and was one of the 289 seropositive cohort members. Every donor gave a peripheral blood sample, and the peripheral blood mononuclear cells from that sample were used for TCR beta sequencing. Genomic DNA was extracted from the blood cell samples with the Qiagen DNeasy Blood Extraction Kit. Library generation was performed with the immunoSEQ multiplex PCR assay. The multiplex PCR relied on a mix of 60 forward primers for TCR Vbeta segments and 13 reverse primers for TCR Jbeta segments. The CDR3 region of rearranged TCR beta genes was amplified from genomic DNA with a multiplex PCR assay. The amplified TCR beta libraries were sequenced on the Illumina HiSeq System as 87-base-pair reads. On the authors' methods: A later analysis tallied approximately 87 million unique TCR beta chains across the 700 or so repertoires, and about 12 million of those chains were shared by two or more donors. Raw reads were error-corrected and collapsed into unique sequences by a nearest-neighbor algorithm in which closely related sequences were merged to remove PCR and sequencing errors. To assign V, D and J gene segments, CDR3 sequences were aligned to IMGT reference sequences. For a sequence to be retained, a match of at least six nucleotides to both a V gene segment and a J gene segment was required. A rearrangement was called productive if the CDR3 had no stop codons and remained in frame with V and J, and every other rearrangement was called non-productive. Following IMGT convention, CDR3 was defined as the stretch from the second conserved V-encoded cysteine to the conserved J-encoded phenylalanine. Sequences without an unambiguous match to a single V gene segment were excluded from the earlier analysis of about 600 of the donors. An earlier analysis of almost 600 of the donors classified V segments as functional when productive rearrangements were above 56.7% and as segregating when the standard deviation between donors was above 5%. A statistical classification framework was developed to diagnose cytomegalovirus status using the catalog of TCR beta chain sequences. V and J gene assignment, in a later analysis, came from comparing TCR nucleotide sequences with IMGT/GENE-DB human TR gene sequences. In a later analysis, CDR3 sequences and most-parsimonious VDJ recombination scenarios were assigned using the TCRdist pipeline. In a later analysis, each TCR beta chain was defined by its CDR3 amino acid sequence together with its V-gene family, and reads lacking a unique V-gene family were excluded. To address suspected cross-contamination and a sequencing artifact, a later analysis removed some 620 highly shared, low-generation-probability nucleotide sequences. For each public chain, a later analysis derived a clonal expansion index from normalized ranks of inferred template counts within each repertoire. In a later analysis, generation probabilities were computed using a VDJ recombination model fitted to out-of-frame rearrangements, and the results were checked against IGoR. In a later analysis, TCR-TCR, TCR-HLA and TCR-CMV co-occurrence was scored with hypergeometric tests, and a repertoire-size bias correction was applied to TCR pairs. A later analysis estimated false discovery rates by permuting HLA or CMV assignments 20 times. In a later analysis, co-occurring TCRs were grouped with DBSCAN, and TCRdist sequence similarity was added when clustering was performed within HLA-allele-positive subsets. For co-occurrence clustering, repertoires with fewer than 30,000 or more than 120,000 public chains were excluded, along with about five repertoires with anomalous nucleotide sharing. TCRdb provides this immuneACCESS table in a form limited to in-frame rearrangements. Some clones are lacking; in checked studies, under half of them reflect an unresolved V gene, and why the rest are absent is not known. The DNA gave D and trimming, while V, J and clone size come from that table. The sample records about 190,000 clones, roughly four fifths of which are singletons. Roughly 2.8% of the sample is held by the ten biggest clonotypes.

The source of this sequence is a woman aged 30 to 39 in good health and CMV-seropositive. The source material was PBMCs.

The CDR3 has the sequence CASSHLPGQGLIIQYF. Here is the DNA: TGCGCCAGCAGCCACTTACCGGGACAGGGGCTTATCATTCAGTACTTC. The chain employs TRBV4-1 and TRBJ2-4; TRBD1 agrees with 10 junctional bases. Ends trimmed: V by 3 bases, J by 9 bases; bases unmatched to a gene: 11. The CDR3 runs 16 residues from the cysteine to the phenylalanine. This entry keeps only the CDR3 DNA: 48 bases, framed from base 1. The germline V gene supplies CDR1 MGHRA and CDR2 YSYEKL.